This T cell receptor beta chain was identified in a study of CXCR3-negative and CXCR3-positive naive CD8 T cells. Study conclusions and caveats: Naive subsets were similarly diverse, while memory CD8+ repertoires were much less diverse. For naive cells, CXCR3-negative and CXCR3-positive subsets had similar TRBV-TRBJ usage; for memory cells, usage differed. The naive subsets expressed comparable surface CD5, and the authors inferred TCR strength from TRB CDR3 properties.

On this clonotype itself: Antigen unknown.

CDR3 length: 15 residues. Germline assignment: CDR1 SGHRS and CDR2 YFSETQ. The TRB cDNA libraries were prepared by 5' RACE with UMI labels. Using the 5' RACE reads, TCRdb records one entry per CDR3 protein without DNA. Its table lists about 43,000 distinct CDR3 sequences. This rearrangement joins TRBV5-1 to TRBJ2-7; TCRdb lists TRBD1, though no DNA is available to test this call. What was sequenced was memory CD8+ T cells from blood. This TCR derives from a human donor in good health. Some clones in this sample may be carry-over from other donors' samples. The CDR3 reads CASSLAPAGTYEQYF.